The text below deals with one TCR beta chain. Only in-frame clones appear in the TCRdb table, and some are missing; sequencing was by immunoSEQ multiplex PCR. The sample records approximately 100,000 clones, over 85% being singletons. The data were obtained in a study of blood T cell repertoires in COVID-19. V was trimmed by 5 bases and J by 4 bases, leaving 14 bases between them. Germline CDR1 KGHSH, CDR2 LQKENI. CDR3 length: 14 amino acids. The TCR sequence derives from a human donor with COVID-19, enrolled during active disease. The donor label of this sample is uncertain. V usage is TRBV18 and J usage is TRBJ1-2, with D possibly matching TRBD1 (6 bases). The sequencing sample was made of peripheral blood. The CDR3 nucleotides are TGTGCCAGCTCAAATCAAGGACAGCCCTATGGCTACACCTTC. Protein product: CASSNQGQPYGYTF.